Below, 21 T cell receptor beta chains from the same sample are listed, as sequenced in a study of CD8 T cells in Susac syndrome. Reverse transcription of roughly 0.45 to 1 ug RNA was carried out with random hexamers. Each CDR3 protein is one row after TCRdb ran MiXCR on the immunoSEQ multiplex PCR reads. The repertoire holds about 140,000 distinct CDR3 sequences, with 95% as singletons. Sequenced input: CD4+ T cells from PBMCs. The receptors here all came from a human donor with Susac syndrome.

The sample holds one count of this clonotype. The chain has TRBV29-1 and TRBJ1-2, with unresolved D. V lost 5 bases and J lost 6, with 10 bases in between. This CDR3 comprises 11 residues. Germline lookup yields CDR1 SQVTM and CDR2 ANQGSEA. CDR3 DNA: TGCAGCGTTCTGGGCTATAATGGCTACACCTTC. Translated: CSVLGYNGYTF.

The chain combines TRBV7-3 with TRBJ2-2; 9 bases map to TRBD1. The CDR3 extends over 14 amino acids. V was pared by 5 bases and J by 7 bases, with 5 bases of the junction left unmatched. In germline, CDR1 is SGHTA, CDR2 FQGTGA. Here the CDR3 DNA reads TGTGCCAGCAGCCTTGGACAGGGGATCGGGGAGCTGTTTTTT. This encodes CASSLGQGIGELFF.

The chain uses TRBV5-1 and TRBJ2-5; 7 bases fit TRBD1. Looked up from germline, CDR1 is SGHRS and CDR2 is YFSETQ. This CDR3 region has 15 residues. V was pared by 4 bases and J by 1 base, with 7 bases of the junction left unmatched. CDR3 protein: CASSRTGQPQETQYF. The CDR3 bases are TGCGCCAGCAGCCGGACGGGACAGCCCCAAGAGACCCAGTACTTC.

Worth noting for this clonotype: The junction differs from germline at one of its ends, possibly a read error. The chain uses TRBV19 and TRBJ1-1, with D tentatively TRBD1 (5 bases). This CDR3 region has 12 residues. Per germline, CDR1 LNHDA and CDR2 SQIVND (reference sequence). The CDR3 sequence is CASRPRGAEAFF. The CDR3 DNA reads TGCGCCAGTAGGCCTCGGGGGGCTGAAGCTTTCTTT.

The rearrangement uses TRBV4-3 and TRBJ1-3; TRBD1 matches at 7 bases. Unmatched junction bases numbered 11, after V lost 5 bases and J lost 4 bases. Per the germline V gene, CDR1 is LGHNA and CDR2 is YSLEER. The CDR3 is made up of 16 amino acids. The CDR3 spells CASSATGTEPGNTIYF. The CDR3 nucleotides are TGCGCCAGCAGCGCAACCGGGACAGAGCCCGGAAACACCATATATTTT.

V usage is TRBV4-1 and J usage is TRBJ1-2, with unresolved D. The CDR3 spans 14 residues. Germline V lookup: CDR1 MGHRA, CDR2 YSYEKL. V lost 5 bases to trimming and J lost 3 bases, with 13 bases between them. This CDR3 reads CASSVPGMDYGYTF. CDR3 bases: TGCGCCAGCAGCGTACCGGGTATGGACTATGGCTACACCTTC.

The chain recombines TRBV9 with TRBJ2-1; D ambiguous. The germline V gene has CDR1 SGDLS and CDR2 YYNGEE. CDR3 length: 12 amino acids. The V end lost 0 bases, the J end lost 4 bases, and 2 bases lay between the germline ends. The CDR3: CASSVGYNEQFF. As DNA, the CDR3 is TGTGCCAGCAGCGTAGGTTACAATGAGCAGTTCTTC.

The rearrangement joins TRBV24-1 to TRBJ1-6; 10 bases line up with TRBD1. Per germline, CDR1 KGHDR and CDR2 SFDVKD. CDR3 length: 14 amino acids. The ends lost 2 bases at V and 16 bases at J; junction bases unmatched: 7. CDR3 protein: CATSDSGQGELLHF. DNA for the CDR3: TGTGCCACCAGTGATTCCGGACAGGGGGAGTTGCTCCACTTT.

The CDR3 region is CASNANEQFF. For the CDR3, the DNA is TGTGCCAGCAATGCGAATGAGCAGTTCTTC. The rearrangement links TRBV2 to TRBJ2-1; D gene unclear. The CDR3 spans 10 residues. The V end was cut by 7 bases, the J end by 7 bases, with 5 bases between. Looked up from germline, CDR1 is SNHLY and CDR2 is FYNNEI.

The chain has TRBV7-2 and TRBJ1-4, with unresolved D. V was cut by 0 bases and J by 9 bases, with 2 bases left in between. Germline CDR1 reads SGHTA; CDR2 reads FQGNSA. This CDR3 is 11 amino acids long. Here the CDR3 DNA reads TGTGCCAGCAGCTTAGCCCAAAAACTGTTTTTT. Translating gives CASSLAQKLFF.

This clonotype was picked up a small number of times. V gene TRBV5-4 combines with J gene TRBJ2-2; TRBD1 matches 9 bases. CDR1 is SGHNT and CDR2 is YYREEE in the germline V gene (reference sequence). The CDR3 sequence is 16 residues long. Unmatched junction bases numbered 2, after V lost 2 bases and J lost 0 bases. The DNA of the CDR3 is TGTGCCAGCAGCTTTGGACAGGGGTCGAACACCGGGGAGCTGTTTTTT. Translated, it gives CASSFGQGSNTGELFF. The full variable domain, its missing parts supplied by reference TRBV5-4 and TRBJ2-2, is ETGVTQSPTHLIKTRGQQVTLRCSSQSGHNTVSWYQQALGQGPQFIFQYYREEENGRGNFPPRFSGLQFPNYSSELNVNALELDDSALYLCASSFGQGSNTGELFFGEGSRLTVL.

This chain uses TRBV15 with TRBJ2-5, with 8 bases lining up with TRBD2. CDR1 is LNHNV, CDR2 YYDKDF, per germline (reference sequence). The CDR3 runs 16 residues. V gave up 0 bases and J gave up 4 bases; unmatched junction bases: 7. The CDR3 DNA sequence: TGTGCCACCAGCAGAGATAGGAACGGGGGGGCAGAGACCCAGTACTTC. Translation: CATSRDRNGGAETQYF.

The chain combines TRBV20-1 with TRBJ2-5; 11 nucleotides align to TRBD2. CDR1 DFQATT and CDR2 SNEGSKA come from the germline V gene (reference sequence). Trimming removed 6 bases from V and 3 bases from J; junction bases left unmatched: 6. This CDR3 is 14 amino acids long. CDR3: CSAPKTSGEETQYF. The CDR3 DNA reads as TGCAGTGCACCCAAGACTAGCGGGGAAGAGACCCAGTACTTC.

This chain joins TRBV4-3 and TRBJ2-7, with D unclear. Germline assignment: CDR1 LGHNA and CDR2 YSLEER. V was cut by 1 base and J by 3 bases, with 7 bases left in between. This CDR3 contains 13 residues. CDR3 nucleotide sequence: TGCGCCAGCAGCCAAGGGGTTTACTACGAGCAGTACTTC. Amino acids: CASSQGVYYEQYF.

The V call is TRBV13, the J call TRBJ1-1; 7 bases align to TRBD1. With 4 bases clipped from V and 6 bases from J, the junction kept 11 bases outside the gene matches. Germline V lookup: CDR1 PRHDT, CDR2 FYEKMQ (reference sequence). This CDR3 has 15 residues. As DNA, the CDR3 is TGTGCCAGCAGCTCGATACAGGGGCCCCTTGCTGAAGCTTTCTTT. Its protein is CASSSIQGPLAEAFF.

The CDR3 sequence is CSARVAGSPLTYEQYF. CDR3 DNA: TGCAGTGCTAGAGTGGCAGGCTCCCCACTCACCTACGAGCAGTACTTC. The chain couples TRBV20-1 to TRBJ2-7; no clear D gene. CDR1 is DFQATT, CDR2 SNEGSKA, per germline (reference sequence). V shed 1 base and J shed 2 bases, with 18 bases lying between them. The CDR3 covers 16 residues.

The DNA for the CDR3 is TGTGCCAGCATCCCCGGGGGGGCCACCTTGGAGCAGTACTTC. Translating it yields CASIPGGATLEQYF. This chain uses TRBV2 with TRBJ2-7; 8 bases agree with TRBD2. Germline values: CDR1 SNHLY, CDR2 FYNNEI. The CDR3 has 14 residues. The ends lost 7 bases at V and 7 bases at J; junction bases unmatched: 12. Supplemented by reference TRBV2 and TRBJ2-7, the full variable domain reads EPEVTQTPSHQVTQMGQEVILRCVPISNHLYFYWYRQILGQKVEFLVSFYNNEISEKSEIFDDQFSVERPDGSNFTLKIRSTKLEDSAMYFCASIPGGATLEQYFGPGTRLTVT.

The chain has TRBV6-5 and TRBJ1-5; D gene ambiguous. Trimming removed 4 bases at V and 3 bases at J, with 7 bases between. Germline loops: CDR1 MNHEY, CDR2 SVGAGI. CDR3 size: 13 residues. The CDR3 nucleotides read TGTGCCAGCAGTTCCAGGTACAATCAGCCCCAGCATTTT. Protein product: CASSSRYNQPQHF.

The chain carries TRBV30 and TRBJ2-1; 11 bases line up with TRBD2. V lost 2 bases to trimming and J lost 9 bases; unmatched junction nucleotides: 15. The CDR3 runs to 17 residues. Germline CDR1 is GTSNPN and CDR2 is SVGIG (reference sequence). CDR3 sequence (DNA): TGTGCCTGGAGTCGATTGTGGACTAGCGGGCGTGCCAGTGAGCAGTTCTTC. This sequence encodes CAWSRLWTSGRASEQFF.

V is TRBV20-1 and J is TRBJ1-1; 12 nucleotides align to TRBD1. Losses at the gene ends were 6 bases for V and 11 bases for J; bases not matched to a gene: 10. This CDR3 comprises 13 residues. The germline gives CDR1 DFQATT, CDR2 SNEGSKA (reference sequence). The CDR3 DNA sequence: TGCAGTGCAAACCGGGACAGGGGGCGGCGGGCTTTCTTT. This gives the protein CSANRDRGRRAFF.

This sequence joins TRBV20-1 and TRBJ1-1; 8 bases fit TRBD1. Germline CDR1 is DFQATT and CDR2 is SNEGSKA (reference sequence). The trim removed 6 bases at V and 1 base at J, leaving 4 bases unmatched. The CDR3 loop spans 13 amino acids. CDR3 sequence (DNA): TGCAGTGCCCAGGACAGGGCGAACACTGAAGCTTTCTTT. Residues: CSAQDRANTEAFF.